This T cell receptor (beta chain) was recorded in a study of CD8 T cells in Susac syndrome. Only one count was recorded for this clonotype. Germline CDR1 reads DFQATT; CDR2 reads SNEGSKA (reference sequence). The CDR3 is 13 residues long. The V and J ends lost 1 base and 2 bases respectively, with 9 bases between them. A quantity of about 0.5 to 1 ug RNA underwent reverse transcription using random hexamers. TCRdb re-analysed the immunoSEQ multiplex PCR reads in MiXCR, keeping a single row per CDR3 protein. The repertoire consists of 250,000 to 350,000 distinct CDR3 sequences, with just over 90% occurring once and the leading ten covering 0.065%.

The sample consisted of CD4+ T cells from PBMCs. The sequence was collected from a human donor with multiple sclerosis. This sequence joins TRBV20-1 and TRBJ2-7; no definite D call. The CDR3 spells CSARGPGTYEQYF. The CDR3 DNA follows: TGCAGTGCTAGAGGGCCTGGAACCTACGAGCAGTACTTC.